This T cell receptor (beta chain) derives from a study of T cell repertoires in cytomegalovirus infection. Study-wide background: Indications came from public TCR beta signatures; they pointed to CMV infection and to a matching HLA type.

One entry per CDR3 protein, called by TCRdb with MiXCR from the reads. The top ten clones hold around 14% of a sample with 510,000 or so distinct CDR3 sequences, 26% of them seen once. In its sample, this clonotype was seen a few times. The receptor's source is a human donor in good health (CMV status not recorded). Some clones in this sample may be carry-over from other donors' samples. The sample consisted of PBMCs.

The CDR3 region is CASTSQTVTGELFF. The DNA of the CDR3 is TGTGCCAGCACCTCCCAGACGGTCACCGGGGAGCTGTTTTTT. V usage is TRBV27 and J usage is TRBJ2-2; D ambiguous. CDR1 is MNHEY, CDR2 SMNVEV, per germline (reference sequence). Trimming stripped 7 bases from V and 4 bases from J, with 13 bases between. The CDR3 has 14 amino acids.